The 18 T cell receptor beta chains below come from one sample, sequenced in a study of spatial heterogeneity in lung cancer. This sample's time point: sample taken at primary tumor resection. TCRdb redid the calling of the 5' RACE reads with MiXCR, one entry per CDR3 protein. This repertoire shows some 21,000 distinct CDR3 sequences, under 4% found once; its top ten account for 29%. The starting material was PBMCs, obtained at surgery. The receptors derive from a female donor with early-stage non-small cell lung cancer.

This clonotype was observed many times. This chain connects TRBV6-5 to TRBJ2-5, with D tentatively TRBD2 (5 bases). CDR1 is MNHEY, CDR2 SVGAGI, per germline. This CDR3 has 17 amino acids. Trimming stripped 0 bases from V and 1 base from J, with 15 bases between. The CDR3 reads CASSYSNPSGRQETQYF. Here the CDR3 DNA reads TGTGCCAGCAGTTACTCCAATCCGAGCGGCCGCCAAGAGACCCAGTACTTC.

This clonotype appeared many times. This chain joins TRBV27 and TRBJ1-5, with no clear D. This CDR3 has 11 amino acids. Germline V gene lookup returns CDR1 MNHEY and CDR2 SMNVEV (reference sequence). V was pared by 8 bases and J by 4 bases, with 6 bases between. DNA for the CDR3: TGTGCCAGCGGCATGAATCAGCCCCAGCATTTT. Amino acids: CASGMNQPQHF.

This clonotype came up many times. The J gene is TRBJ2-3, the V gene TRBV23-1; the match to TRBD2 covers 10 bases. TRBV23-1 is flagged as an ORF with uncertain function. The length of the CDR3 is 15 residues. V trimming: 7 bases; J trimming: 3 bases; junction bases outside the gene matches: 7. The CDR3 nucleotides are TGCGCCAGCACCCCGGGACTAGCGATTACAGATACGCAGTATTTT. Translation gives CASTPGLAITDTQYF.

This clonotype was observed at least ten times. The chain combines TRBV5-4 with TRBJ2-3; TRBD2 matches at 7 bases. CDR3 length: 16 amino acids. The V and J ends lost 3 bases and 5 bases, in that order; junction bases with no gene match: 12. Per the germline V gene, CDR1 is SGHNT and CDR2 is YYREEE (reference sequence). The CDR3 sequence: CASSSGSGGVLDTQYF. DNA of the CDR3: TGTGCCAGCAGCTCTGGTTCGGGAGGTGTGTTAGATACGCAGTATTTT.

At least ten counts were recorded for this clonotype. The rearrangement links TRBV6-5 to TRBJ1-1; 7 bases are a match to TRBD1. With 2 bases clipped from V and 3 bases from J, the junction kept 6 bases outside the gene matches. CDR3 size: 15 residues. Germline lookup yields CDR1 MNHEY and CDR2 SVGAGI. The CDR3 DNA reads TGTGCCAGCAGTTACCGAATTCAGGGGGACACTGAAGCTTTCTTT. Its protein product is CASSYRIQGDTEAFF.

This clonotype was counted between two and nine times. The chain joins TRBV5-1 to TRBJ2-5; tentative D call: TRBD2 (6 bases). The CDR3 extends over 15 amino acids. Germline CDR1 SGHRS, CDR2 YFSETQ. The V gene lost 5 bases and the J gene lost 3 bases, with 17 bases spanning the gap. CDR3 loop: CASSTRDSTEETQYF. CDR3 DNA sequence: TGCGCCAGCAGTACTCGGGACTCAACTGAAGAGACCCAGTACTTC.

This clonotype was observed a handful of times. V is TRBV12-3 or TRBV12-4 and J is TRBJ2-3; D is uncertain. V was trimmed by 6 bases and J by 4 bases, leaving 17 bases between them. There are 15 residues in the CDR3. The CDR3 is CASSSRVVGPDTQYF. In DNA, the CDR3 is TGTGCCAGCAGCTCCAGAGTAGTCGGGCCAGATACGCAGTATTTT.

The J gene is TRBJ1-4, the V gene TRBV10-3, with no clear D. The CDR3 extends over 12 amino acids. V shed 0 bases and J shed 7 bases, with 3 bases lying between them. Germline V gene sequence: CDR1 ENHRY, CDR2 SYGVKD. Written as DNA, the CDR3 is TGTGCCATCAGTGAGTCTGTTGAAAAACTGTTTTTT. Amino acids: CAISESVEKLFF.

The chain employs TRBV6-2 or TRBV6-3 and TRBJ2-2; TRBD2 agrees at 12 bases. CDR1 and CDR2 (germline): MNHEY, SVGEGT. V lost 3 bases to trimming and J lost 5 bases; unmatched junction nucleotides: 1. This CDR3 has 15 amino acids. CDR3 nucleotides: TGTGCCAGCAGTTATGGACTAGCGGGGACCGGGGAGCTGTTTTTT. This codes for CASSYGLAGTGELFF.

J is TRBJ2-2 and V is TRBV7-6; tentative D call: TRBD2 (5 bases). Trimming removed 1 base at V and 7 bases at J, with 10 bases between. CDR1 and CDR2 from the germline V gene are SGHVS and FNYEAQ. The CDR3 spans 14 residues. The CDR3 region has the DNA TGTGCCAGCAGCTTAGTCCCGGGAAGCGGGGAGCTGTTTTTT. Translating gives CASSLVPGSGELFF.

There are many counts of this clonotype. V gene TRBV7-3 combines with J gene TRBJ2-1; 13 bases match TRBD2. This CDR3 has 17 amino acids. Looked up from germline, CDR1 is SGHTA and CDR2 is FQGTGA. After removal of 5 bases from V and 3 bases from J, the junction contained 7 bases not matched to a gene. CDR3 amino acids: CASSPGTSGAYYNEQFF. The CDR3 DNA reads TGTGCCAGCAGCCCCGGGACTAGCGGGGCGTACTACAATGAGCAGTTCTTC.

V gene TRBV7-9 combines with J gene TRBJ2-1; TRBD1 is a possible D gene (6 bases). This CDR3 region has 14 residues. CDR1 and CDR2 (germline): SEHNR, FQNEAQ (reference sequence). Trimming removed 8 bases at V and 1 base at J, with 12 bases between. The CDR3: CASVAGASYNEQFF. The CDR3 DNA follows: TGTGCCAGCGTTGCAGGGGCTTCCTACAATGAGCAGTTCTTC.

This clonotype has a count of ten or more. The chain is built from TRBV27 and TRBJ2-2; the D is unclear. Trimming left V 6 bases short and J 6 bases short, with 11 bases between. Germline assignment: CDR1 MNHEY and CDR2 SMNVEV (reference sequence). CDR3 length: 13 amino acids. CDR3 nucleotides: TGTGCCAGCAGCCCAAATAGGGCCGGGGAGCTGTTTTTT. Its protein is CASSPNRAGELFF.

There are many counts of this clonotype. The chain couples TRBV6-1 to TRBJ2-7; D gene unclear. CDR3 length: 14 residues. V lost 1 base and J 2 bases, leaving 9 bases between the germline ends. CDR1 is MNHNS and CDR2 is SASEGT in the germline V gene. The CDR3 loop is CASSEGSGAYEQYF. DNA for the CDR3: TGTGCCAGCAGTGAAGGGTCAGGCGCCTACGAGCAGTACTTC.

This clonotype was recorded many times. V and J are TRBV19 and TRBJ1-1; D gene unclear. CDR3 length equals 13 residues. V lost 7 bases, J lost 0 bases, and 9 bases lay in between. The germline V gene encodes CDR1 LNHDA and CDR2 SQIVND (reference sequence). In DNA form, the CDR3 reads TGTGCCAGTAACGGAGCTTTGAACACTGAAGCTTTCTTT. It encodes CASNGALNTEAFF.

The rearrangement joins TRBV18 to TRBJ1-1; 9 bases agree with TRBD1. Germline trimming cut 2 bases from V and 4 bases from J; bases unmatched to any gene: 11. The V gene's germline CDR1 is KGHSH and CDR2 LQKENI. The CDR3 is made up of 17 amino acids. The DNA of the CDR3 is TGTGCCAGCTCACCAATACAGGGGGCCGTTGAAGCCACTGAAGCTTTCTTT. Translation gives CASSPIQGAVEATEAFF. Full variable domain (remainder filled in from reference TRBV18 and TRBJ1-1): NAGVMQNPRHLVRRRGQEARLRCSPMKGHSHVYWYRQLPEEGLKFMVYLQKENIIDESGMPKERFSAEFPKEGPSILRIQQVVRGDSAAYFCASSPIQGAVEATEAFFGQGTRLTVV.

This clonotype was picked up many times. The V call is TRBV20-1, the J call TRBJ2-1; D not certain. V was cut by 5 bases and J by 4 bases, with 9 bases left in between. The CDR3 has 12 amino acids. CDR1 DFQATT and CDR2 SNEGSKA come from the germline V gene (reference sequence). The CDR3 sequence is CSAEELYNEQFF. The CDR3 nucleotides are TGCAGTGCTGAGGAGCTGTACAATGAGCAGTTCTTC.

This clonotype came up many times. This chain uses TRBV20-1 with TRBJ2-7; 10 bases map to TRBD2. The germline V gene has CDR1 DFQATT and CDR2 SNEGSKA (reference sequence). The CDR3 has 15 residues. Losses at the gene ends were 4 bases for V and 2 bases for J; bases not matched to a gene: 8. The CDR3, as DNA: TGCAGTGCTACCTCGACTAGCGGGCAGACCTACGAGCAGTACTTC. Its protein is CSATSTSGQTYEQYF.